A selection of T cell receptor beta chains follows, all from one sample in a study of T-cell memory formation after mild COVID-19. MiXCR was run by TCRdb on the 5' RACE reads, yielding one entry per CDR3 protein. The repertoire has just over 300,000 distinct CDR3 sequences, 15% to 20% of them found once; the top ten carry under 25%. Material: PBMCs or a T cell subset sorted from them (not recorded which). Receptors originate from a man aged 18 to 30 who had mild COVID-19 (a few samples of this study predate the infection). Cell type and time point are not known. Each CDR3 is given with its conserved first and last residue. Each record gives: J gene, V gene, clone size, D gene, CDR3 protein, CDR3 DNA. D genes are given only for firm matches. Clone size is given for some rows only: seen once, a few or many times, or a class if the clone is expanded.

J gene: TRBJ1-2
V gene: TRBV7-2
clone size: few
D gene: .
CDR3 protein: CASSPSAGSGYTF
CDR3 DNA: TGTGCCAGCAGCCCCAGTGCCGGGTCTGGCTACACCTTC

J gene: TRBJ2-3
V gene: TRBV30
clone size: .
D gene: .
CDR3 protein: CAWRMLPGDTQYF
CDR3 DNA: TGTGCCTGGAGAATGCTCCCCGGCGATACGCAGTATTTT

J gene: TRBJ2-3
V gene: TRBV6-2/TRBV6-3
clone size: few
D gene: TRBD2
CDR3 protein: CASLVAGAADTQYF
CDR3 DNA: TGTGCCAGCCTAGTAGCGGGGGCAGCAGATACGCAGTATTTT

J gene: TRBJ2-2
V gene: TRBV5-4
clone size: .
D gene: .
CDR3 protein: CASSTTKGATGELFF
CDR3 DNA: TGTGCCAGCAGCACTACTAAAGGGGCCACCGGGGAGCTGTTTTTT

J gene: TRBJ1-4
V gene: TRBV6-5
clone size: few
D gene: .
CDR3 protein: CASSPRGEKLFF
CDR3 DNA: TGTGCCAGCAGCCCACGCGGGGAAAAACTGTTTTTT

J gene: TRBJ2-3
V gene: TRBV4-2
clone size: few
D gene: TRBD2
CDR3 protein: CASSHLLAADRTQYF
CDR3 DNA: TGTGCCAGCAGCCACCTACTAGCGGCGGACCGTACGCAGTATTTT

J gene: TRBJ1-2
V gene: TRBV28
clone size: .
D gene: TRBD1
CDR3 protein: CASSLTGQGGYSF
CDR3 DNA: TGTGCCAGCAGTTTAACGGGCCAAGGGGGCTACTCCTTC

J gene: TRBJ1-1
V gene: TRBV5-1
clone size: few
D gene: .
CDR3 protein: CASSRKLGTEAFF
CDR3 DNA: TGCGCCAGCAGCCGCAAGTTAGGGACTGAAGCTTTCTTT

J gene: TRBJ2-2
V gene: TRBV6-5
clone size: few
D gene: .
CDR3 protein: CASSYGWSREEVGELFF
CDR3 DNA: TGTGCCAGCAGTTACGGTTGGTCCAGGGAAGAGGTCGGGGAGCTGTTTTTT

J gene: TRBJ2-5
V gene: TRBV7-2
clone size: .
D gene: TRBD2
CDR3 protein: CASSSAGGTGTQYF
CDR3 DNA: TGTGCCAGCAGCTCAGCGGGGGGGACGGGGACCCAGTACTTC

J gene: TRBJ2-7
V gene: TRBV2
clone size: .
D gene: TRBD2
CDR3 protein: CASTGTSGGPEQYF
CDR3 DNA: TGTGCCAGTACCGGGACTAGCGGGGGGCCCGAGCAGTACTTC

J gene: TRBJ1-5
V gene: TRBV7-2
clone size: .
D gene: .
CDR3 protein: CASSFDLNQPQHF
CDR3 DNA: TGTGCCAGCAGCTTTGACCTAAATCAGCCCCAGCATTTT

J gene: TRBJ1-4
V gene: TRBV4-3
clone size: .
D gene: TRBD1
CDR3 protein: CASSPDPGQGGEKLFF
CDR3 DNA: TGCGCCAGCAGCCCAGATCCGGGACAGGGCGGCGAAAAACTGTTTTTT

J gene: TRBJ2-7
V gene: TRBV5-6
clone size: once
D gene: .
CDR3 protein: CARSRAPGPTYEQYF
CDR3 DNA: TGTGCCAGAAGCCGAGCACCGGGGCCCACCTACGAGCAGTACTTC

J gene: TRBJ2-3
V gene: TRBV6-2/TRBV6-3
clone size: few
D gene: TRBD2
CDR3 protein: CASSRYRGGRDTQYF
CDR3 DNA: TGTGCCAGCAGCCGATATCGGGGGGGCCGGGATACGCAGTATTTT

J gene: TRBJ2-7
V gene: TRBV10-3
clone size: .
D gene: .
CDR3 protein: CAISESPVGPQSYEQYF
CDR3 DNA: TGTGCCATCAGTGAATCGCCTGTCGGGCCTCAGTCCTACGAGCAGTACTTC

J gene: TRBJ2-5
V gene: TRBV20-1
clone size: .
D gene: .
CDR3 protein: CSAFPGVGETQYF
CDR3 DNA: TGCAGTGCTTTTCCGGGTGTGGGGGAGACCCAGTACTTC

J gene: TRBJ2-5
V gene: TRBV20-1
clone size: .
D gene: TRBD1
CDR3 protein: CSADRQGRFQETQYF
CDR3 DNA: TGCAGTGCTGACAGACAGGGAAGATTTCAAGAGACCCAGTACTTC

J gene: TRBJ1-5
V gene: TRBV7-9
clone size: few
D gene: TRBD1
CDR3 protein: CASSRGQGNQPQHF
CDR3 DNA: TGTGCCAGCAGTCGGGGACAGGGCAATCAGCCCCAGCATTTT

J gene: TRBJ1-1
V gene: TRBV7-2
clone size: .
D gene: .
CDR3 protein: CASSDRTGKAFF
CDR3 DNA: TGTGCCAGCAGCGACAGGACTGGTAAAGCTTTCTTT

J gene: TRBJ1-6
V gene: TRBV7-2
clone size: .
D gene: .
CDR3 protein: CASSEGLNSPLHF
CDR3 DNA: TGTGCCAGCAGTGAAGGACTTAATTCACCCCTCCACTTT

J gene: TRBJ2-1
V gene: TRBV7-9
clone size: .
D gene: .
CDR3 protein: CASSLGLDLEQFF
CDR3 DNA: TGTGCCAGCAGCTTAGGGCTAGATCTTGAGCAGTTCTTC

J gene: TRBJ1-2
V gene: TRBV9
clone size: .
D gene: .
CDR3 protein: CASSGGLEGYTF
CDR3 DNA: TGTGCCAGCAGTGGAGGGTTAGAGGGCTACACCTTC

J gene: TRBJ2-2
V gene: TRBV20-1
clone size: once
D gene: TRBD2
CDR3 protein: CSAQGLAGGPNTGELFF
CDR3 DNA: TGCAGTGCTCAGGGACTAGCGGGGGGACCGAACACCGGGGAGCTGTTTTTT

J gene: TRBJ2-5
V gene: TRBV2
clone size: .
D gene: TRBD2
CDR3 protein: CASSEPSGGAGTQYF
CDR3 DNA: TGTGCCAGCAGTGAACCCAGCGGGGGGGCCGGGACCCAGTACTTC

J gene: TRBJ1-4
V gene: TRBV5-1
clone size: few
D gene: TRBD1
CDR3 protein: CASTPSDRGNEKLFF
CDR3 DNA: TGCGCCAGCACCCCCTCCGACAGGGGGAATGAAAAACTGTTTTTT

J gene: TRBJ2-5
V gene: TRBV7-8
clone size: .
D gene: TRBD2
CDR3 protein: CASSFRVAGGGQTQYF
CDR3 DNA: TGTGCCAGCAGCTTTAGGGTAGCGGGGGGCGGGCAGACCCAGTACTTC

J gene: TRBJ2-3
V gene: TRBV7-9
clone size: .
D gene: TRBD2
CDR3 protein: CASSLVLAGRDTQYF
CDR3 DNA: TGTGCCAGCAGCTTAGTCTTAGCGGGGCGGGATACGCAGTATTTT

J gene: TRBJ1-4
V gene: TRBV4-1
clone size: .
D gene: TRBD1
CDR3 protein: CASSQDDRVTEKLFF
CDR3 DNA: TGCGCCAGCAGCCAAGATGACAGGGTGACTGAAAAACTGTTTTTT

J gene: TRBJ2-1
V gene: TRBV7-8
clone size: few
D gene: TRBD1
CDR3 protein: CASTEMGQFYNEQFF
CDR3 DNA: TGTGCCAGCACCGAAATGGGACAGTTCTACAATGAGCAGTTCTTC

J gene: TRBJ1-5
V gene: TRBV12-3/TRBV12-4
clone size: .
D gene: .
CDR3 protein: CASRGEGILYQPQHF
CDR3 DNA: TGTGCCAGCAGGGGGGAGGGTATTTTATATCAGCCCCAGCATTTT

J gene: TRBJ1-1
V gene: TRBV28
clone size: .
D gene: TRBD1
CDR3 protein: CASSSLYRGRLDTEAFF
CDR3 DNA: TGTGCCAGCAGTTCCCTATACAGGGGAAGATTGGACACTGAAGCTTTCTTT

J gene: TRBJ2-3
V gene: TRBV20-1
clone size: few
D gene: TRBD1
CDR3 protein: CSARDGGQGTDTQYF
CDR3 DNA: TGCAGTGCTAGAGATGGGGGACAGGGCACAGATACGCAGTATTTT

J gene: TRBJ2-3
V gene: TRBV14
clone size: few
D gene: .
CDR3 protein: CASSPLGGTFDTQYF
CDR3 DNA: TGTGCCAGCAGCCCTCTAGGAGGAACGTTTGATACGCAGTATTTT

J gene: TRBJ1-3
V gene: TRBV10-3
clone size: .
D gene: .
CDR3 protein: CAIGPAFMHTIYF
CDR3 DNA: TGTGCCATCGGACCGGCCTTTATGCACACCATATATTTT

J gene: TRBJ2-7
V gene: TRBV7-2
clone size: .
D gene: .
CDR3 protein: CASSQRQGNREQYF
CDR3 DNA: TGTGCCAGCAGCCAGAGGCAGGGGAATCGCGAGCAGTACTTC

J gene: TRBJ2-5
V gene: TRBV11-2
clone size: few
D gene: .
CDR3 protein: CASQEGWETQYF
CDR3 DNA: TGTGCCAGCCAAGAGGGGTGGGAGACCCAGTACTTC

J gene: TRBJ2-5
V gene: TRBV27
clone size: few
D gene: TRBD2
CDR3 protein: CASSLLGGGETQYF
CDR3 DNA: TGTGCCAGCAGTTTACTCGGGGGGGGAGAGACCCAGTACTTC

J gene: TRBJ2-1
V gene: TRBV11-2
clone size: .
D gene: .
CDR3 protein: CASSLEEGLDEQFF
CDR3 DNA: TGTGCCAGCAGCTTAGAGGAGGGTTTGGATGAGCAGTTCTTC

J gene: TRBJ2-1
V gene: TRBV30
clone size: few
D gene: .
CDR3 protein: CAADSRWVAYNEQFF
CDR3 DNA: TGTGCTGCTGACTCTAGATGGGTGGCCTACAATGAGCAGTTCTTC

J gene: TRBJ1-1
V gene: TRBV7-9
clone size: .
D gene: .
CDR3 protein: CASSLVSTEAFF
CDR3 DNA: TGTGCCAGCAGCTTAGTGAGCACTGAAGCTTTCTTT

J gene: TRBJ2-7
V gene: TRBV12-3/TRBV12-4
clone size: .
D gene: .
CDR3 protein: CASSPYRRGQYF
CDR3 DNA: TGTGCCAGCAGCCCCTACAGACGAGGGCAGTACTTC